Below are 29 T cell receptor beta chains sequenced from a single sample in a study of blood T cell repertoires in COVID-19. TCRdb's copy holds only in-frame clones and misses some; the assay was immunoSEQ multiplex PCR. In the table there are roughly 410,000 clones, over 75% of which are singletons. Sequencing input: peripheral blood. Source of these receptors: a woman aged 40 to 50 with COVID-19, enrolled during active disease.

This chain joins TRBV7-2 and TRBJ2-3; 12 bases are shared with TRBD2. Germline CDR1 is SGHTA and CDR2 is FQGNSA. V was pared by 6 bases and J by 3 bases, with 10 bases of the junction left unmatched. This CDR3 region has 17 residues. CDR3 DNA: TGTGCCAGCAGTATTACTAGCGGGAGGTGGGAAACAGATACGCAGTATTTT. Residues: CASSITSGRWETDTQYF.

The sample holds one count of this clone. This chain joins TRBV29-1 and TRBJ1-4; weak D call: TRBD1 (5 bases). Germline-derived CDR1 and CDR2 are SQVTM and ANQGSEA. V was pared by 6 bases and J by 5 bases, with 16 bases between. The CDR3 runs 14 residues. DNA for the CDR3: TGCAGCGTCGCCCCGGGGGGGAACAATGAAAAACTGTTTTTT. Translation: CSVAPGGNNEKLFF.

The chain employs TRBV5-1 and TRBJ2-1; 7 positions agree with TRBD2. The CDR3 sequence is 14 residues long. Trimming cost V 3 bases and J 6 bases; bases outside gene matches: 6. Germline-derived CDR1 and CDR2 are SGHRS and YFSETQ. This CDR3 is CASSSVSGANEQFF. The CDR3 coding sequence is TGCGCCAGCAGCTCTGTAAGCGGGGCCAATGAGCAGTTCTTC.

V usage is TRBV6-1 and J usage is TRBJ1-2, with 8 bases that match TRBD1. CDR3 length: 16 residues. Germline-derived CDR1 and CDR2 are MNHNS and SASEGT. The ends lost 4 bases at V and 0 bases at J; junction bases unmatched: 7. The CDR3 DNA sequence: TGTGCCAGCAGTGCTGGGACAGGAGTAGCTAACTATGGCTACACCTTC. This encodes CASSAGTGVANYGYTF.

V gene TRBV6-6 combines with J gene TRBJ1-5; D is possibly TRBD1 (6 bases). The germline V gene has CDR1 MNHNY and CDR2 SVGAGI (reference sequence). V was shortened by 5 bases and J by 0 bases, with 20 bases between the two germline ends. The CDR3 is 18 residues long. In nucleotides, the CDR3 is TGTGCCAGCAGTCGATTCCTGGGGGGGGCCGATAGCAATCAGCCCCAGCATTTT. This encodes CASSRFLGGADSNQPQHF.

The CDR3 reads CASSLGRGQGGYTF. CDR3 DNA: TGTGCCAGCAGCTTGGGCAGGGGGCAGGGTGGCTACACCTTC. This chain uses TRBV5-5 with TRBJ1-2, with 8 bases that match TRBD1. V lost 0 bases to trimming and J lost 7 bases; unmatched junction nucleotides: 5. The CDR3 covers 14 residues. Germline lookup yields CDR1 SGHKS and CDR2 YYEKEE (reference sequence).

This chain uses TRBV7-2 with TRBJ2-7, with TRBD2 matching over 8 bases. CDR3 length: 15 amino acids. Trimming took 4 bases from V and 2 from J; bases not matched to a gene: 7. Per the germline V gene, CDR1 is SGHTA and CDR2 is FQGNSA. CDR3 DNA sequence: TGTGCCAGCAGCTCCCCCACTAGCGGACCCTACGAGCAGTACTTC. Translated: CASSSPTSGPYEQYF.

The chain recombines TRBV7-6 with TRBJ2-1, with D maybe TRBD1 (7 bases). Per the germline V gene, CDR1 is SGHVS and CDR2 is FNYEAQ. This CDR3 spans 14 amino acids. Trimming pared 5 bases from V and 2 bases from J, leaving 10 bases between. The CDR3: CASSRGTAYNEQFF. CDR3 nucleotide sequence: TGTGCCAGCAGCCGCGGGACAGCCTACAATGAGCAGTTCTTC.

The chain combines TRBV5-1 with TRBJ1-6, with 7 bases identical to TRBD1. The CDR3 extends over 16 amino acids. The V gene's germline CDR1 is SGHRS and CDR2 YFSETQ. V shed 2 bases and J 7 bases; nucleotides not matched to a gene: 9. CDR3 region: CASSFDRVRSNSPLHF. For the CDR3, the DNA is TGCGCCAGCAGCTTCGACAGGGTTCGGTCGAATTCACCCCTCCACTTT.

This chain links TRBV28 with TRBJ2-7; 14 bases line up with TRBD2. The CDR3 spans 18 residues. Germline assignment: CDR1 MDHEN and CDR2 SYDVKM. Losses at the gene ends were 7 bases for V and 2 bases for J; bases not matched to a gene: 13. CDR3 bases: TGTGCCAGCACCCTCCTCGGGACTAGCGGGGGTCCTACCTACGAGCAGTACTTC. This gives the protein CASTLLGTSGGPTYEQYF. Full variable domain (outside the CDR3, taken from reference TRBV28 and TRBJ2-7): DVKVTQSSRYLVKRTGEKVFLECVQDMDHENMFWYRQDPGLGLRLIYFSYDVKMKEKGDIPEGYSVSREKKERFSLILESASTNQTSMYLCASTLLGTSGGPTYEQYFGPGTRLTVT.

V gene TRBV5-6 combines with J gene TRBJ1-2, with 9 bases lining up with TRBD1. Germline CDR1 and CDR2: SGHDT and YYEEEE. Losses at the gene ends were 4 bases for V and 0 bases for J; bases not matched to a gene: 4. CDR3 length: 15 amino acids. The CDR3 nucleotides read TGTGCCAGCAGCGGGTGGGACAGGGCTAACTATGGCTACACCTTC. This encodes CASSGWDRANYGYTF.

This clone has only one observation. The chain recombines TRBV13 with TRBJ1-2, with 7 bases identical to TRBD1. CDR1 and CDR2 from the germline V gene are PRHDT and FYEKMQ (reference sequence). CDR3 length equals 14 residues. The V gene end was trimmed by 6 bases and the J gene end by 11 bases; junction bases not matched to a gene: 15. Written as DNA, the CDR3 is TGTGCCAGCAGGGCTTTCGGGACAGACGAGAGGTACACCTTC. Its translation is CASRAFGTDERYTF.

The V call is TRBV10-3, the J call TRBJ1-1, with a possible D match to TRBD1 (6 bases). Germline CDR1 reads ENHRY; CDR2 reads SYGVKD. This CDR3 comprises 13 residues. V gave up 11 bases and J gave up 1 base, with 14 bases separating them. In nucleotides, the CDR3 is TGTGCCTCGAGCGTACAGGGGAACACTGAAGCTTTCTTT. Protein sequence: CASSVQGNTEAFF.

This clone showed up just a few times. The V and J genes are TRBV19 and TRBJ1-2, with 8 bases fitting TRBD1. The CDR3 length is 15 residues. Germline CDR1 is LNHDA and CDR2 is SQIVND (reference sequence). J gave up 2 bases and V 5 bases, and 7 bases lay outside the gene matches. The CDR3 nucleotides are TGTGCCAGTAGTCCTCGCGACAGGGGAAACTATGGCTACACCTTC. It is translated as CASSPRDRGNYGYTF. Supplemented by reference TRBV19 and TRBJ1-2, the full variable domain reads DGGITQSPKYLFRKEGQNVTLSCEQNLNHDAMYWYRQDPGQGLRLIYYSQIVNDFQKGDIAEGYSVSREKKESFPLTVTSAQKNPTAFYLCASSPRDRGNYGYTFGSGTRLTVV.

The chain employs TRBV7-9 and TRBJ2-7, with D possibly being TRBD1 (5 bases). CDR1 and CDR2 (germline): SEHNR, FQNEAQ (reference sequence). The length of the CDR3 is 16 residues. The V and J ends lost 1 base and 3 bases respectively, with 16 bases between them. The CDR3 protein is CASSLESVQGNYEQYF. CDR3 nucleotides: TGTGCCAGCAGCTTAGAATCGGTGCAGGGCAACTACGAGCAGTACTTC.

The rearrangement links TRBV7-9 to TRBJ1-2; 9 bases are a match to TRBD1. The germline CDR1 and CDR2 sequences are SEHNR and FQNEAQ (reference sequence). The CDR3 sequence is 16 residues long. V shed 0 bases, J shed 8 bases, and the junction held 10 bases outside the gene matches. CDR3 DNA: TGTGCCAGCAGCTTAGCGGAGACAGGGGGACTTGGGGGCTACACCTTC. Translation: CASSLAETGGLGGYTF.

The chain is built from TRBV27 and TRBJ2-7; 7 nucleotides line up with TRBD1. The CDR3 consists of 15 residues. Germline assignment: CDR1 MNHEY and CDR2 SMNVEV (reference sequence). J lost 5 bases, V lost 0 bases, and 7 bases had no gene match. The CDR3 DNA reads as TGTGCCAGCAGTTTATCTGGACAGGTGGTGGACGAGCAGTACTTC. The encoded protein is CASSLSGQVVDEQYF.

The J gene is TRBJ1-4, the V gene TRBV9; 10 bases map to TRBD1. The junction had 10 bases not matched to a gene; V was cut back by 1 base and J by 7 bases. CDR3 length: 17 amino acids. Germline assignment: CDR1 SGDLS and CDR2 YYNGEE. CDR3 bases: TGTGCCAGCAGCGTATACGGGGACAGGGGCGAAGGTGAAAAACTGTTTTTT. This translates into CASSVYGDRGEGEKLFF.

CDR3 protein: CASQGSLAKNIQYF. Written as DNA, the CDR3 is TGTGCCAGTCAGGGGTCATTAGCCAAAAACATTCAGTACTTC. The J gene is TRBJ2-4, the V gene TRBV27, with D perhaps matching TRBD1 (6 bases). The length of the CDR3 is 14 residues. Germline lookup yields CDR1 MNHEY and CDR2 SMNVEV (reference sequence). V gave up 9 bases and J gave up 0 bases, with 12 bases separating them.

The chain has TRBV5-1 and TRBJ1-1; 7 nucleotides match TRBD1. CDR3 length: 15 amino acids. V shed 5 bases, J shed 3 bases, and the junction held 10 bases outside the gene matches. Germline CDR1 reads SGHRS; CDR2 reads YFSETQ. CDR3 sequence: CASRSWQGGHTEAFF. The CDR3 DNA is TGCGCCAGCAGATCATGGCAGGGGGGCCACACTGAAGCTTTCTTT.

The chain joins TRBV21-1 to TRBJ1-3; TRBD1 reflects the table's D call only, with no check against the DNA. TRBV21-1 represents a pseudogene. This CDR3 contains 16 residues. CDR3 amino acids: CASSKANRGQGNTIYF. The CDR3 DNA reads TGTGCCAGCAGCAAAGCCAACAGGGGGCAGGGAAACACCATATATTTT.

This chain links TRBV9 with TRBJ1-6; perhaps TRBD1 as D (6 bases). V shed 4 bases and J shed 7 bases, with 15 bases lying between them. Germline-derived CDR1 and CDR2 are SGDLS and YYNGEE. The CDR3 loop spans 15 amino acids. CDR3 protein: CASSLSGGGNSPLHF. Written as DNA, the CDR3 is TGTGCCAGCAGCCTTAGCGGGGGCGGCAATTCACCCCTCCACTTT. Based on the CDR3 plus reference TRBV9 and TRBJ1-6, the full variable domain is DSGVTQTPKHLITATGQRVTLRCSPRSGDLSVYWYQQSLDQGLQFLIQYYNGEERAKGNILERFSAQQFPDLHSELNLSSLELGDSALYFCASSLSGGGNSPLHFGNGTRLTVT.

The V call is TRBV12-3 or TRBV12-4, the J call TRBJ1-1; D possibly corresponds to TRBD1 (6 bases). Trimming took 1 base from V and 11 from J, leaving 14 bases between them. This CDR3 contains 13 residues. CDR3 loop: CASSLGQGLSAFF. The CDR3, as DNA: TGTGCCAGCAGTTTAGGGCAGGGGCTCTCGGCTTTCTTT.

The chain combines TRBV27 with TRBJ2-7, with TRBD1 matching 11 bases. The V and J ends lost 5 bases and 4 bases, in that order; junction bases with no gene match: 13. The CDR3 consists of 17 residues. The germline CDR1 and CDR2 sequences are MNHEY and SMNVEV (reference sequence). The CDR3 loop reads CASSPMHIRDRGYEQYF. Written as DNA, the CDR3 is TGTGCCAGCAGTCCCATGCATATCCGGGACAGGGGGTACGAGCAGTACTTC.

The genes are TRBV10-2 and TRBJ1-4; D may be TRBD1 (5 bases). CDR3 length: 12 amino acids. The germline V and J ends were trimmed by 7 bases and 8 bases, with 11 bases remaining between them. Germline CDR1 reads WSHSY; CDR2 reads SAAADI. CDR3 sequence reads: CASMAGHEKLFF. Here the CDR3 DNA reads TGCGCCAGCATGGCAGGGCACGAAAAACTGTTTTTT.

This rearrangement joins TRBV5-4 to TRBJ2-7, with 10 bases that match TRBD2. Trimming at V came to 4 bases and at J to 6 bases, leaving 13 bases not matched to a gene. The CDR3 contains 16 residues. Germline CDR1 is SGHNT and CDR2 is YYREEE (reference sequence). The chain's CDR3 is CASSPAASGSYSEQYF. CDR3 sequence (DNA): TGTGCCAGCAGCCCGGCGGCTAGCGGGAGTTACTCCGAGCAGTACTTC.

This clone was seen once. V usage is TRBV18 and J usage is TRBJ1-4, with D possibly matching TRBD1 (5 bases). This CDR3 spans 15 amino acids. Trimming took 3 bases from V and 8 from J, leaving 16 bases between them. From germline, CDR1 is KGHSH and CDR2 LQKENI. The CDR3 coding sequence is TGTGCCAGCTCACCCCGGCAGGGCCACGGAGAAAAACTGTTTTTT. This encodes CASSPRQGHGEKLFF. The complete variable domain, with remaining parts taken from reference TRBV18 and TRBJ1-4, reads NAGVMQNPRHLVRRRGQEARLRCSPMKGHSHVYWYRQLPEEGLKFMVYLQKENIIDESGMPKERFSAEFPKEGPSILRIQQVVRGDSAAYFCASSPRQGHGEKLFFGSGTQLSVL.

The chain employs TRBV19 and TRBJ2-5; 10 bases are shared with TRBD2. The CDR3 contains 13 residues. CDR1 and CDR2 (germline): LNHDA, SQIVND (reference sequence). After removal of 7 bases from V and 4 bases from J, the junction contained 3 bases not matched to a gene. The CDR3, as DNA: TGTGCCAGTAATCTAGCGGGAGCAGAGACCCAGTACTTC. Protein sequence: CASNLAGAETQYF.

The CDR3 is CASSQSWGQGLSYNEQFF. For the CDR3, the DNA is TGCGCCAGCAGCCAATCCTGGGGGCAGGGGCTGTCCTACAATGAGCAGTTCTTC. This chain uses TRBV4-3 with TRBJ2-1; maybe TRBD1 (6 bases). Germline CDR1 LGHNA, CDR2 YSLEER. The CDR3 spans 18 residues. Trimming shortened V by 2 bases and J by 1 base, and 18 bases separated the two germline ends.